This is a list of T cell receptor beta chains from one sample in a study of beta chain features in type 1 diabetes. Sequencing was performed with immunoSEQ multiplex PCR; in TCRdb, only in-frame clones are kept and a portion is missing. The sample contains 200,000 to 250,000 clones, 11% of which appear only once. The specimen sequenced was central memory CD4+ T cells from blood. These receptors all stem from a man between 18 and 29 years old in good health. Both conserved end residues are part of each CDR3. Fields, in order: J gene, V gene, D gene, clone size, CDR3 DNA, CDR3 protein. D genes are given only for firm matches. Some rows mark clone size as missing; the rest say once, few, many or name a class of expanded clone.

j_call: TRBJ2-3
v_call: TRBV5-1
d_call: TRBD2
clone_size: few
cdr3_nt: TGCGCCAGCAGCACCGGGACTAGTGGTTATACGCAGTATTTT
cdr3_aa: CASSTGTSGYTQYF

j_call: TRBJ2-1
v_call: TRBV29-1
d_call: TRBD2
clone_size: NA
cdr3_nt: TGCAGCGTCGGAGGAAGCGGGAGCTCCTACAATGAGCAGTTCTTC
cdr3_aa: CSVGGSGSSYNEQFF

j_call: TRBJ2-5
v_call: TRBV29-1
d_call: TRBD1
clone_size: few
cdr3_nt: TGCAGCGCCCGACAGGGCGGCGGAGAGACCCAGTACTTC
cdr3_aa: CSARQGGGETQYF

j_call: TRBJ2-5
v_call: TRBV27
d_call: NA
clone_size: few
cdr3_nt: TGTGCCAGCAGTTACCTGAAAAGCCGGGAGACCCAGTACTTC
cdr3_aa: CASSYLKSRETQYF

j_call: TRBJ2-7
v_call: TRBV4-3
d_call: TRBD1
clone_size: NA
cdr3_nt: TGCGCCAGCAGCTCTGACAGGGGGTACGAGCAGTACTTC
cdr3_aa: CASSSDRGYEQYF

j_call: TRBJ2-1
v_call: TRBV2
d_call: NA
clone_size: NA
cdr3_nt: TGTGCCAGCAGTGAAATCCGAGGGGAGCAGTTCTTC
cdr3_aa: CASSEIRGEQFF

j_call: TRBJ2-1
v_call: TRBV23-1
d_call: TRBD2
clone_size: few
cdr3_nt: TGCGCCAGCAGTCAATCTCAGGAGCGGGAGTTATCTACCTACAATGAGCAGTTCTTC
cdr3_aa: CASSQSQERELSTYNEQFF

j_call: TRBJ2-2
v_call: TRBV30
d_call: NA
clone_size: few
cdr3_nt: TGTGCCTGGAGAGCGGAGGGCACCGGGGAGCTGTTTTTT
cdr3_aa: CAWRAEGTGELFF

j_call: TRBJ2-2
v_call: TRBV11-3
d_call: TRBD2
clone_size: few
cdr3_nt: TGTGCCAGCAGCCCCGGGAGGGCCGCGAACACCGGGGAGCTGTTTTTT
cdr3_aa: CASSPGRAANTGELFF

j_call: TRBJ1-5
v_call: TRBV9
d_call: NA
clone_size: NA
cdr3_nt: TGTGCCAGCAGCCAGTGGGAGAATCAGCCCCAGCATTTT
cdr3_aa: CASSQWENQPQHF

j_call: TRBJ2-7
v_call: TRBV7-2
d_call: TRBD2
clone_size: NA
cdr3_nt: TGTGCCAGCAGCCCGAGGACTAGCGGGAGCTCCTACGAGCAGTACTTC
cdr3_aa: CASSPRTSGSSYEQYF

j_call: TRBJ2-1
v_call: TRBV18
d_call: TRBD2
clone_size: few
cdr3_nt: TGTGCCAGCTCTCGAGCGGGAGGGCCGTTCAATGAGCAGTTCTTC
cdr3_aa: CASSRAGGPFNEQFF

j_call: TRBJ1-2
v_call: TRBV30
d_call: NA
clone_size: NA
cdr3_nt: TGTGCCTGGAGCGAGCGGTTTAACTATGGCTACACCTTC
cdr3_aa: CAWSERFNYGYTF

j_call: TRBJ2-1
v_call: TRBV7-3
d_call: TRBD2
clone_size: few
cdr3_nt: TGTGCCAGCAGACTGAATGCCGGGACTAGTGAGTTCTTC
cdr3_aa: CASRLNAGTSEFF

j_call: TRBJ1-2
v_call: TRBV18
d_call: NA
clone_size: NA
cdr3_nt: TGTGCCAGCTCACCAGAGGCCCGGGGGCGGGATGGCTACACCTTC
cdr3_aa: CASSPEARGRDGYTF

j_call: TRBJ2-2
v_call: TRBV4-3
d_call: TRBD2
clone_size: NA
cdr3_nt: TGCGCCAGCAGCCAAGAACAAGCGGGAGTAGCCGGGGAGCTGTTTTTT
cdr3_aa: CASSQEQAGVAGELFF

j_call: TRBJ2-3
v_call: TRBV4-2
d_call: NA
clone_size: NA
cdr3_nt: TGTGCCAGCAGCCGTAGCGTCGATACGCAGTATTTT
cdr3_aa: CASSRSVDTQYF